These 29 T cell receptor beta chains came from one sample sequenced in a study of blood T cell repertoires in COVID-19. The method was immunoSEQ multiplex PCR; TCRdb's version includes in-frame clones alone and lacks a portion of them. The sample lists 120,000 or so clones, roughly 90% seen once, with around 7.3% in the top ten. The source material was peripheral blood. The receptor source for this set is a man aged 50 or older with acute or convalescent COVID-19.

This chain connects TRBV7-2 to TRBJ1-4; D may be TRBD1 (5 bases). This CDR3 comprises 14 residues. The germline V and J ends were trimmed by 1 base and 6 bases, with 9 bases remaining between them. Looked up from germline, CDR1 is SGHTA and CDR2 is FQGNSA. In nucleotides, the CDR3 is TGTGCCAGCAGCTTAGTTCCCAGGGATGAAAAACTGTTTTTT. Amino acids: CASSLVPRDEKLFF. Full variable domain (missing parts from reference TRBV7-2 and TRBJ1-4): GAGVSQSPSNKVTEKGKDVELRCDPISGHTALYWYRQSLGQGLEFLIYFQGNSAPDKSGLPSDRFSAERTGGSVSTLTIQRTQQEDSAVYLCASSLVPRDEKLFFGSGTQLSVL.

The chain combines TRBV30 with TRBJ2-7, with TRBD1 matching over 11 bases. With V trimmed by 4 bases and J by 2 bases, 7 bases remained unmatched. This CDR3 contains 15 residues. Germline assignment: CDR1 GTSNPN and CDR2 SVGIG (reference sequence). CDR3 in DNA: TGTGCCTGGACCGGGACAGGGGGTTTCGCCTACGAGCAGTACTTC. Translated: CAWTGTGGFAYEQYF.

This clone was seen only once. This chain links TRBV19 with TRBJ2-7; tentatively, D is TRBD1 (6 bases). Trimming took off 1 base at V and 6 bases at J, with 7 bases between the two ends. The V gene's germline CDR1 is LNHDA and CDR2 SQIVND (reference sequence). The CDR3 is 12 residues long. This CDR3 is CASSIGGGEQYF. For the CDR3, the DNA is TGTGCCAGTAGTATAGGAGGGGGCGAGCAGTACTTC.

J is TRBJ2-7 and V is TRBV2; the D is unclear. This CDR3 has 13 residues. The V end was cut by 0 bases, the J end by 4 bases, with 7 bases between. Germline V CDR1 and CDR2: SNHLY, FYNNEI. DNA of the CDR3: TGTGCCAGCAGTGAAGCGCCCACTTACGAGCAGTACTTC. Translated, it gives CASSEAPTYEQYF.

The J gene is TRBJ1-1, the V gene TRBV6-2 or TRBV6-3; 7 bases are shared with TRBD1. The germline V gene has CDR1 MNHEY and CDR2 SVGEGT. The V and J ends lost 5 bases and 6 bases, in that order; junction bases with no gene match: 9. The CDR3 length is 14 residues. The chain's CDR3 is CASSLTGKGAEAFF. The DNA for the CDR3 is TGTGCCAGCAGTCTGACAGGGAAGGGGGCTGAAGCTTTCTTT.

The genes are TRBV3-1 (or the pseudogene TRBV3-2) and TRBJ2-3; D is possibly TRBD2 (5 bases). The length of the CDR3 is 15 residues. Germline loops: CDR1 LGHDT, CDR2 YNNKEL (reference sequence). The V end lost 4 bases, the J end lost 4 bases, and 15 bases lay between the germline ends. The CDR3 sequence is CASSRRSYRADTQYF. CDR3 nucleotide sequence: TGTGCCAGCAGCCGGAGGTCGTATCGGGCAGATACGCAGTATTTT.

This chain links TRBV19 with TRBJ2-1; 12 nucleotides align to TRBD2. Unmatched junction bases numbered 10, after V lost 6 bases and J lost 7 bases. Looked up from germline, CDR1 is LNHDA and CDR2 is SQIVND (reference sequence). This CDR3 comprises 16 residues. The CDR3 DNA reads as TGTGCCAGTAGCAACCGGCGACTAGCGGGAGTAAATGAGCAGTTCTTC. It yields the protein CASSNRRLAGVNEQFF.

This chain links TRBV7-7 with TRBJ2-2; D perhaps matches TRBD2 (6 bases). The V end was cut by 1 base, the J end by 2 bases, with 17 bases between. The CDR3 is made up of 18 amino acids. Germline lookup yields CDR1 SSHAT and CDR2 FNYEAQ (reference sequence). This chain's CDR3 is CASSLVTPGTANTGELFF. The CDR3 DNA follows: TGTGCCAGCAGCTTAGTTACCCCCGGGACTGCCAACACCGGGGAGCTGTTTTTT. Complete variable domain (other parts from reference TRBV7-7 and TRBJ2-2): GAGVSQSPRYKVTKRGQDVTLRCDPISSHATLYWYQQALGQGPEFLTYFNYEAQPDKSGLPSDRFSAERPEGSISTLTIQRTEQRDSAMYRCASSLVTPGTANTGELFFGEGSRLTVL.

CDR3 loop: CASSSKQGSTYEQYF. The CDR3 DNA reads TGTGCCAGCAGCTCAAAACAGGGGTCAACCTACGAGCAGTACTTC. The V call is TRBV7-9, the J call TRBJ2-7; 7 nucleotides match TRBD1. This CDR3 is 15 amino acids long. The J segment lost 2 bases and the V segment lost 4 bases, leaving 8 bases of the junction unmatched. CDR1 and CDR2 (germline): SEHNR, FQNEAQ (reference sequence). Full variable domain (missing parts from reference TRBV7-9 and TRBJ2-7): DTGVSQNPRHKITKRGQNVTFRCDPISEHNRLYWYRQTLGQGPEFLTYFQNEAQLEKSRLLSDRFSAERPKGSFSTLEIQRTEQGDSAMYLCASSSKQGSTYEQYFGPGTRLTVT.

The rearrangement joins TRBV4-1 to TRBJ2-7; no clear D gene. Germline V gives CDR1 MGHRA, CDR2 YSYEKL. Trimming removed 0 bases at V and 5 bases at J, with 11 bases between. This CDR3 contains 14 residues. CDR3 DNA: TGCGCCAGCAGCCAAGATGCTGGAGCCAACGAGCAGTACTTC. Its translation: CASSQDAGANEQYF.

The rearrangement links TRBV7-9 to TRBJ1-6; 7 bases line up with TRBD1. Germline CDR1 SEHNR, CDR2 FQNEAQ (reference sequence). This CDR3 has 15 residues. Unmatched junction bases numbered 5, after V lost 5 bases and J lost 4 bases. DNA of the CDR3: TGTGCCAGCAGCCCGGGGACAGCATATAATTCACCCCTCCACTTT. This codes for CASSPGTAYNSPLHF.

Only one count was recorded for this clone. The V call is TRBV2, the J call TRBJ2-2; 11 nucleotides align to TRBD2. V trimming: 4 bases; J trimming: 5 bases; junction bases outside the gene matches: 6. This CDR3 comprises 16 residues. Germline lookup yields CDR1 SNHLY and CDR2 FYNNEI. DNA of the CDR3: TGTGCCAGCAGTGTTCCCACTAGCGGGGGTACCGGGGAGCTGTTTTTT. This sequence encodes CASSVPTSGGTGELFF.

V and J are TRBV7-9 and TRBJ2-3; maybe TRBD2 (6 bases). The germline gives CDR1 SEHNR, CDR2 FQNEAQ (reference sequence). There are 15 residues in the CDR3. The V end lost 5 bases, the J end lost 0 bases, and 12 bases lay between the germline ends. Here the CDR3 DNA reads TGTGCCAGCAGCATCCTAGCGATTAGCACAGATACGCAGTATTTT. Amino acid sequence: CASSILAISTDTQYF.

The chain uses TRBV27 and TRBJ1-1, with 9 bases lining up with TRBD1. CDR1 MNHEY and CDR2 SMNVEV come from the germline V gene (reference sequence). This CDR3 contains 16 residues. J lost 5 bases, V lost 1 base, and 8 bases had no gene match. CDR3 nucleotide sequence: TGTGCCAGCAGTTTATTTTCCGGGACAGGGCCTACTGAAGCTTTCTTT. It translates to CASSLFSGTGPTEAFF.

This clone has just one count. The DNA is left out, because the CDR3 cannot be placed on it with certainty; the CDR3 is given as TCRdb lists it. The J gene is TRBJ1-4, the V gene TRBV19; the table's D call, TRBD1, has no DNA check behind it. Germline V gene lookup returns CDR1 LNHDA and CDR2 SQIVND (reference sequence). The CDR3 comprises 17 residues, both ends counted. The CDR3 region is CASSSSGRGTTNEKLFF.

The chain links TRBV27 to TRBJ1-1; D might be TRBD1 (6 bases). CDR3 length: 15 residues. Trimming cost V 8 bases and J 3 bases, with 19 bases left between them. The germline CDR1 and CDR2 sequences are MNHEY and SMNVEV (reference sequence). The CDR3 region has the DNA TGTGCCAGCCGACAGGTAACACATTATGACACTGAAGCTTTCTTT. It translates to CASRQVTHYDTEAFF.

This chain joins TRBV19 and TRBJ2-2, with 9 bases lining up with TRBD2. CDR3 length: 16 amino acids. Germline V gene sequence: CDR1 LNHDA, CDR2 SQIVND (reference sequence). Trimming removed 5 bases from V and 5 bases from J; junction bases left unmatched: 9. The CDR3 DNA is TGTGCCAGTAGTTTTGTAGCGGGAGTAGGGACCGGGGAGCTGTTTTTT. It codes for CASSFVAGVGTGELFF.

This chain links TRBV18 with TRBJ2-1, with D possibly TRBD1 on 6 matching bases. Germline V gene data show CDR1 as KGHSH and CDR2 as LQKENI. The CDR3 consists of 14 residues. V was trimmed by 3 bases and J by 8 bases, leaving 14 bases between them. The CDR3 DNA is TGTGCCAGCTCACCCCAGGCAGGGGACGATGAGCAGTTCTTC. It is translated as CASSPQAGDDEQFF. The variable domain in full, with the rest retrieved from reference TRBV18 and TRBJ2-1, is NAGVMQNPRHLVRRRGQEARLRCSPMKGHSHVYWYRQLPEEGLKFMVYLQKENIIDESGMPKERFSAEFPKEGPSILRIQQVVRGDSAAYFCASSPQAGDDEQFFGPGTRLTVL.

This clone was seen just once. The genes are TRBV7-8 and TRBJ2-1, with a weak D call TRBD2 (6 bases). Germline values: CDR1 SGHVS, CDR2 FQNEAQ. This CDR3 has 16 residues. V was shortened by 6 bases and J by 2 bases, with 17 bases between the two germline ends. The CDR3 DNA is TGTGCCAGCAGTAAATATACTAGCAGCCCCTACAATGAGCAGTTCTTC. This encodes CASSKYTSSPYNEQFF.

The rearrangement joins TRBV4-1 to TRBJ2-3; TRBD2 matches at 9 bases. The germline V gene has CDR1 MGHRA and CDR2 YSYEKL. The CDR3 consists of 16 residues. V lost 2 bases to trimming and J lost 5 bases; unmatched junction nucleotides: 8. The CDR3 region is CASSQPSTSGRDTQYF. In DNA, the CDR3 is TGCGCCAGCAGCCAACCTTCGACTAGCGGAAGAGATACGCAGTATTTT.

The chain uses TRBV9 and TRBJ2-5, with TRBD2 as a possible D gene (6 bases). V lost 2 bases and J 1 base, leaving 9 bases between the germline ends. Germline loops: CDR1 SGDLS, CDR2 YYNGEE. The CDR3 loop spans 14 amino acids. CDR3 amino acids: CASSVSGLQETQYF. The DNA for the CDR3 is TGTGCCAGCAGCGTTTCGGGACTCCAAGAGACCCAGTACTTC.

The genes are TRBV12-3 or TRBV12-4 and TRBJ1-1, with TRBD1 as a possible D gene (5 bases). Trimming removed 3 bases from V and 10 bases from J, with 12 bases in between. This CDR3 region has 12 residues. The DNA of the CDR3 is TGTGCCAGCAGTTTTCAAGGGGCGGCAGCTTTCTTT. Translated, it gives CASSFQGAAAFF.

The V and J genes are TRBV30 and TRBJ1-5, with D tentatively TRBD1 (5 bases). V lost 4 bases and J lost 0, with 10 bases in between. Germline-derived CDR1 and CDR2 are GTSNPN and SVGIG (reference sequence). CDR3 length equals 14 residues. CDR3 bases: TGTGCCTGGACCCGGGGGAATAGCAATCAGCCCCAGCATTTT. It specifies CAWTRGNSNQPQHF.

The rearrangement uses TRBV10-2 and TRBJ2-7; 11 positions match TRBD1. Germline V gene lookup returns CDR1 WSHSY and CDR2 SAAADI. The V segment lost 3 bases and the J segment 7 bases; nucleotides outside the gene matches: 11. This CDR3 has 16 residues. The CDR3, as DNA: TGCGCCAGCAGTGATCTCCGAGGACAGGGGGCGAGGGAGCAGTACTTC. Protein sequence: CASSDLRGQGAREQYF.

The gene calls are TRBV5-4 and TRBJ1-1; TRBD1 matches at 11 bases. The CDR3 is 14 residues long. Looked up from germline, CDR1 is SGHNT and CDR2 is YYREEE (reference sequence). Trimming cost V 3 bases and J 5 bases; bases outside gene matches: 3. CDR3 bases: TGTGCCAGCAGCTGGGACAGGGGGGGGACTGAAGCTTTCTTT. Translation gives CASSWDRGGTEAFF. Supplemented by reference TRBV5-4 and TRBJ1-1, the full variable domain reads ETGVTQSPTHLIKTRGQQVTLRCSSQSGHNTVSWYQQALGQGPQFIFQYYREEENGRGNFPPRFSGLQFPNYSSELNVNALELDDSALYLCASSWDRGGTEAFFGQGTRLTVV.

The rearrangement uses TRBV27 and TRBJ1-2, with 11 bases identical to TRBD1. The CDR3 sequence is 16 residues long. J gave up 8 bases and V 5 bases, and 13 bases lay outside the gene matches. Germline assignment: CDR1 MNHEY and CDR2 SMNVEV (reference sequence). This chain's CDR3 is CASSPYRTGGAEGYTF. The CDR3, as DNA: TGTGCCAGCAGTCCCTACCGGACAGGGGGCGCGGAGGGCTACACCTTC.

The V gene is TRBV4-1, the J gene TRBJ1-4, with unresolved D. There are 16 residues in the CDR3. The ends were cut back, 3 bases at V and 0 bases at J, with 11 bases in the middle. Germline loops: CDR1 MGHRA, CDR2 YSYEKL. CDR3 region: CASSQAPLATNEKLFF. CDR3 coding DNA: TGCGCCAGCAGCCAGGCCCCCCTTGCAACTAATGAAAAACTGTTTTTT.

In the case of this clone: A junction boundary mismatches the germline segment, possibly from a read error. This chain links TRBV2 with TRBJ2-1, with TRBD2 as a possible D gene (6 bases). CDR3 length equals 17 residues. In germline, CDR1 is SNHLY, CDR2 FYNNEI. The CDR3 sequence is CASSLYRGLSVYSEQFF. The CDR3 DNA sequence: TGTGCCAGCAGCCTTTACCGAGGACTATCAGTCTACAGTGAGCAGTTCTTC.

The genes are TRBV12-3 or TRBV12-4 and TRBJ2-3, with D possibly being TRBD1 (5 bases). V lost 5 bases and J lost 4, with 10 bases in between. This CDR3 is built from 13 residues. Written as DNA, the CDR3 is TGTGCCAGCAGTCGACAGTATTCAGATACGCAGTATTTT. It codes for CASSRQYSDTQYF.